Listed here are 23 T cell receptor beta chains from one sample, sequenced in a study of shared T cell receptors in the human thymus. Profiled with immunoSEQ multiplex PCR; TCRdb holds only in-frame clones, not every one. The table lists about 710,000 clones, around 87% of them singletons, with approximately 0.0097% in the top ten. The sample was also reused in another study, on human thymus T cells.

Sequenced sample: thymocytes. The receptors shown here come from a boy in the first two years of life with a congenital heart defect.

This clone has just a few counts. This chain connects TRBV4-3 to TRBJ2-1; tentative D call: TRBD1 (5 bases). V gave up 5 bases and J gave up 7 bases, with 6 bases separating them. The CDR3 loop spans 11 amino acids. CDR1 LGHNA and CDR2 YSLEER come from the germline V gene. The CDR3 spells CASSKGNEQFF. The CDR3 DNA follows: TGCGCCAGCAGCAAGGGGAATGAGCAGTTCTTC.

This chain uses TRBV4-1 with TRBJ1-2, with 10 bases aligning to TRBD1. The V and J ends lost 0 bases and 6 bases, in that order; junction bases with no gene match: 13. The CDR3 loop spans 18 amino acids. Germline CDR1 and CDR2: MGHRA and YSYEKL. The CDR3 DNA reads as TGCGCCAGCAGCCAAGAATGGGACCCGGGACAGGGGTTTGATGGCTACACCTTC. Translation: CASSQEWDPGQGFDGYTF.

The rearrangement joins TRBV4-3 to TRBJ2-1; a weak D match, TRBD1 (6 bases). The CDR3 spans 13 residues. V gave up 1 base and J gave up 15 bases, with 16 bases separating them. CDR1 LGHNA and CDR2 YSLEER come from the germline V gene. The DNA for the CDR3 is TGCGCCAGCAGCCAAGTTCCAGGGGATGTCCTGTTCTTC. It specifies CASSQVPGDVLFF.

The V call is TRBV28, the J call TRBJ2-1, with a tentative D call TRBD1 (6 bases). The CDR3 is 15 residues long. V was shortened by 3 bases and J by 9 bases, with 18 bases between the two germline ends. Germline-derived CDR1 and CDR2 are MDHEN and SYDVKM. The CDR3 coding sequence is TGTGCCAGCAGTTTTAGGTGTCTAGACAGGCTTGAGCAGTTCTTC. It is translated as CASSFRCLDRLEQFF.

V usage is TRBV5-1 and J usage is TRBJ1-1, with TRBD1 matching over 12 bases. Trimming took 4 bases from V and 5 from J; bases not matched to a gene: 18. Looked up from germline, CDR1 is SGHRS and CDR2 is YFSETQ. CDR3 length equals 19 residues. The CDR3 bases are TGCGCCAGCAGCACCGGGACAGGGGGCATAGGAGAAAAAAGGACTGAAGCTTTCTTT. As protein: CASSTGTGGIGEKRTEAFF. Based on the CDR3 plus reference TRBV5-1 and TRBJ1-1, the full variable domain is KAGVTQTPRYLIKTRGQQVTLSCSPISGHRSVSWYQQTPGQGLQFLFEYFSETQRNKGNFPGRFSGRQFSNSRSEMNVSTLELGDSALYLCASSTGTGGIGEKRTEAFFGQGTRLTVV.

The genes are TRBV14 and TRBJ2-1; a weak D match, TRBD2 (7 bases). V lost 5 bases and J lost 4, with 12 bases in between. Germline CDR1 and CDR2: SGHDN and FVKESK. The CDR3 covers 14 residues. This CDR3 reads CASSGGGGYNEQFF. The CDR3 DNA reads TGTGCCAGCAGCGGGGGAGGGGGTTACAATGAGCAGTTCTTC.

Notes on this clone: The junction differs from germline at one of its ends, possibly a read error. The chain links TRBV7-7 to TRBJ2-5; 8 bases are shared with TRBD2. The CDR3 covers 13 residues. Per the germline V gene, CDR1 is SSHAT and CDR2 is FNYEAQ (reference sequence). The CDR3, as DNA: TGTGCTAGCAGCCCAGCGGGGGCCGAGACCCAGTACTTC. Its translation: CASSPAGAETQYF.

This clone was seen only once. This rearrangement joins TRBV4-3 to TRBJ1-6, with 7 bases aligning to TRBD1. The V and J ends lost 2 bases and 0 bases, in that order; junction bases with no gene match: 7. The CDR3 contains 18 residues. The V gene's germline CDR1 is LGHNA and CDR2 YSLEER. The CDR3 loop is CASSQRDRVSSYNSPLHF. As DNA, the CDR3 is TGCGCCAGCAGCCAACGAGACAGGGTGAGCTCCTATAATTCACCCCTCCACTTT.

This chain uses TRBV6-5 with TRBJ1-2, with D maybe TRBD1 (6 bases). The V and J ends lost 7 bases and 0 bases respectively, with 15 bases between them. This CDR3 contains 15 residues. Germline CDR1 is MNHEY and CDR2 is SVGAGI. The CDR3 is CASKSGTPANYGYTF. CDR3 nucleotides: TGTGCCAGCAAAAGCGGGACACCCGCTAACTATGGCTACACCTTC.

This clone was observed a single time. The V and J genes are TRBV11-2 and TRBJ2-7, with D tentatively TRBD2 (6 bases). CDR3 length: 17 amino acids. V lost 5 bases and J 2 bases, leaving 22 bases between the germline ends. Germline values: CDR1 SGHAT, CDR2 FQNNGV. The CDR3 loop reads CASSQDFLGGETYEQYF. The CDR3 nucleotides are TGTGCCAGCAGCCAAGACTTCTTGGGCGGGGAAACCTACGAGCAGTACTTC.

This clone was recorded only once. The V gene is TRBV2, the J gene TRBJ1-2; a possible D gene is TRBD1 (5 bases). The CDR3 sequence is 16 residues long. V gave up 7 bases and J gave up 1 base, with 19 bases separating them. Germline V gene data show CDR1 as SNHLY and CDR2 as FYNNEI. CDR3 amino acids: CASTSPPRGNNYGYTF. CDR3 sequence (DNA): TGTGCCAGCACCTCCCCCCCCCGGGGGAATAACTATGGCTACACCTTC.

The CDR3 here is CASSASGRVYEQYF. The CDR3 bases are TGTGCCAGCAGTGCTAGCGGGAGGGTCTACGAGCAGTACTTC. The V call is TRBV6-1, the J call TRBJ2-7, with TRBD2 matching over 12 bases. This CDR3 comprises 14 residues. The germline gives CDR1 MNHNS, CDR2 SASEGT. V trimming: 4 bases; J trimming: 3 bases; junction bases outside the gene matches: 1.

To note about this clone: The germline gene is not matched at one end of the junction; a read error may be the cause. This rearrangement joins TRBV2 to TRBJ2-7, with TRBD2 matching 8 bases. Germline V gene sequence: CDR1 SNHLY, CDR2 FYNNEI. The CDR3 is 13 amino acids. For the CDR3, the DNA is TGTGCCGGCAGACTAGCGAAGGTCTACGAGCAGTACTTC. Amino acid sequence: CAGRLAKVYEQYF.

The genes are TRBV6-5 and TRBJ2-2; 11 bases agree with TRBD1. The CDR3 loop spans 15 amino acids. After removal of 6 bases from V and 3 bases from J, the junction contained 3 bases not matched to a gene. The germline V gene encodes CDR1 MNHEY and CDR2 SVGAGI. The CDR3 bases are TGTGCCAGCAGACGGACAGGGGGCGACACCGGGGAGCTGTTTTTT. Amino acid sequence: CASRRTGGDTGELFF.

The rearrangement joins TRBV2 to TRBJ1-5; no clear D gene. This CDR3 is 18 amino acids long. V lost 3 bases and J lost 4, with 22 bases in between. CDR1 SNHLY and CDR2 FYNNEI come from the germline V gene. In DNA, the CDR3 is TGTGCCAGCAGTGAGCTTGGGCGGGAGCGGTTTTGGAATCAGCCCCAGCATTTT. Translated, it gives CASSELGRERFWNQPQHF.

The chain has TRBV9 and TRBJ1-3; TRBD1 agrees at 7 bases. This CDR3 is built from 19 residues. Looked up from germline, CDR1 is SGDLS and CDR2 is YYNGEE. The V segment lost 4 bases and the J segment 0 bases; nucleotides outside the gene matches: 16. The CDR3: CASSPTLGGRGFSGNTIYF. The CDR3 bases are TGTGCCAGCAGCCCTACCCTGGGAGGCAGGGGGTTCTCTGGAAACACCATATATTTT.

The chain is built from TRBV5-6 and TRBJ1-2; possible D gene TRBD1, 5 bases. Trimming stripped 6 bases from V and 7 bases from J, with 22 bases between. From germline, CDR1 is SGHDT and CDR2 YYEEEE. The CDR3 has 15 amino acids. Here the CDR3 DNA reads TGTGCCAGCAACCACAAATTTACAGGTTTTGGTGGCTACACCTTC. Protein product: CASNHKFTGFGGYTF.

This rearrangement joins TRBV27 to TRBJ1-5; possible D gene TRBD1, 5 bases. CDR1 MNHEY and CDR2 SMNVEV come from the germline V gene (reference sequence). V shed 4 bases and J shed 6 bases, with 13 bases lying between them. The CDR3 contains 14 residues. Here the CDR3 reads CASSYRRVGQPQHF. The DNA of the CDR3 is TGTGCCAGCAGTTATCGCAGGGTCGGTCAGCCCCAGCATTTT.

The DNA for the CDR3 is TGTGCCACATGGGACTCCGGTGACACTGAAGCTTTCTTT. This codes for CATWDSGDTEAFF. The rearrangement uses TRBV19 and TRBJ1-1, with D tentatively TRBD1 (5 bases). Germline CDR1 is LNHDA and CDR2 is SQIVND (reference sequence). Deletions cut 10 bases from V and 3 bases from J, with 15 bases between. The CDR3 contains 13 residues.

The chain employs TRBV5-6 and TRBJ1-1; no firm D call. V shed 0 bases and J shed 4 bases, with 10 bases lying between them. The CDR3 sequence is 14 residues long. Germline-derived CDR1 and CDR2 are SGHDT and YYEEEE. Here the CDR3 reads CASSLGGDGTEAFF. Here the CDR3 DNA reads TGTGCCAGCAGCTTGGGGGGAGATGGCACTGAAGCTTTCTTT.

This chain connects TRBV5-1 to TRBJ2-3, with 14 positions matching TRBD2. CDR3 length: 19 amino acids. With 3 bases clipped from V and 0 bases from J, the junction kept 9 bases outside the gene matches. Germline V gene lookup returns CDR1 SGHRS and CDR2 YFSETQ. The CDR3 coding sequence is TGCGCCAGCAGCTGGGCCGGGACTAGCGGGAGCACTAGCACAGATACGCAGTATTTT. Its translation: CASSWAGTSGSTSTDTQYF.

The V and J genes are TRBV4-3 and TRBJ2-1; 8 positions agree with TRBD2. The trim removed 5 bases at V and 2 bases at J, leaving 2 bases unmatched. The CDR3 covers 14 residues. CDR1 LGHNA and CDR2 YSLEER come from the germline V gene. CDR3 region: CASSSGRPYNEQFF. The CDR3 DNA follows: TGCGCCAGCAGCAGCGGGAGACCCTACAATGAGCAGTTCTTC.

This clone showed up just once. The chain recombines TRBV29-1 with TRBJ2-1, with 8 bases matching TRBD2. V shed 7 bases, J shed 4 bases, and the junction held 15 bases outside the gene matches. This CDR3 has 16 residues. The germline CDR1 and CDR2 sequences are SQVTM and ANQGSEA. The CDR3 loop is CSASGGVQEGYNEQFF. As DNA, the CDR3 is TGCAGCGCCTCCGGGGGGGTTCAGGAGGGTTACAATGAGCAGTTCTTC.